This passage covers 27 T cell receptor beta chains from one sample sequenced in a study of control samples from healthy donors and cancer patients. Here immunoSEQ multiplex PCR was the method, and the copy in TCRdb shows in-frame clones only, minus some. The repertoire consists of about 110,000 clones, with approximately 89% occurring once and the leading ten covering 7.8%. The sequencing sample was made of blood. Receptors were obtained from a young woman in good health.

This clone was detected only once. CDR3 amino acids: CASSYSTPRGGTYEQYF. The CDR3 bases are TGTGCCAGCAGTTACTCGACCCCCAGAGGGGGGACTTACGAGCAGTACTTC. V gene TRBV6-2 or TRBV6-3 combines with J gene TRBJ2-7, with D perhaps given as TRBD1 or TRBD2 (6 bases each). Between the trimmed V and J ends, which lost 0 bases and 4 bases, there was a span of 19 bases. Germline lookup yields CDR1 MNHEY and CDR2 SVGEGT. This CDR3 spans 17 amino acids.

This rearrangement joins TRBV27 to TRBJ2-2, with D maybe TRBD1 (5 bases). V lost 0 bases to trimming and J lost 4 bases, with 12 bases between them. This CDR3 contains 16 residues. Germline CDR1 is MNHEY and CDR2 is SMNVEV (reference sequence). The CDR3 loop is CASSLSPVGATGELFF. CDR3 in DNA: TGTGCCAGCAGTTTATCCCCTGTTGGGGCCACCGGGGAGCTGTTTTTT.

This rearrangement joins TRBV28 to TRBJ1-5; TRBD1 is a possible D gene (6 bases). V lost 4 bases and J lost 6, with 10 bases in between. CDR3 length: 13 residues. Germline CDR1 reads MDHEN; CDR2 reads SYDVKM. The CDR3 loop reads CASSWTVAQPQHF. For the CDR3, the DNA is TGTGCCAGCAGTTGGACAGTAGCTCAGCCCCAGCATTTT.

V usage is TRBV19 and J usage is TRBJ2-1, with TRBD2 identical over 8 bases. Germline CDR1 LNHDA, CDR2 SQIVND (reference sequence). V shed 10 bases and J 7 bases; nucleotides not matched to a gene: 9. The CDR3 spans 13 residues. CDR3 loop: CATSGGVTNEQFF. The CDR3 coding sequence is TGTGCCACTTCGGGGGGGGTGACGAATGAGCAGTTCTTC.

The gene calls are TRBV4-2 and TRBJ2-7; 8 nucleotides match TRBD1. The CDR3 has 15 amino acids. V was clipped by 3 bases and J by 1 base; unmatched bases: 5. CDR1 is LGHNA and CDR2 is YNFKEQ in the germline V gene. CDR3 sequence reads: CASSQTGALSYEQYF. As DNA, the CDR3 is TGTGCCAGCAGCCAGACAGGGGCCCTTTCCTACGAGCAGTACTTC.

The chain has TRBV15 and TRBJ1-5; tentatively, D is TRBD1 (6 bases). V gave up 5 bases and J gave up 6 bases, with 17 bases separating them. The CDR3 consists of 15 residues. The germline CDR1 and CDR2 sequences are LNHNV and YYDKDF (reference sequence). CDR3 region: CATSPDQGRGQPQHF. Here the CDR3 DNA reads TGTGCCACCAGCCCAGATCAGGGGAGGGGTCAGCCCCAGCATTTT.

The rearrangement links TRBV7-2 to TRBJ2-7, with unresolved D. The CDR3 extends over 13 amino acids. The V end lost 1 base, the J end lost 3 bases, and 7 bases lay between the germline ends. CDR1 SGHTA and CDR2 FQGNSA come from the germline V gene. CDR3 in DNA: TGTGCCAGCAGCTTAGTGGTCGGCTACGAGCAGTACTTC. Amino acids: CASSLVVGYEQYF.

The count of this clone is one. The V gene is TRBV9, the J gene TRBJ2-7; a weak D match, TRBD1 (5 bases). The CDR3 contains 14 residues. The V end lost 0 bases, the J end lost 5 bases, and 12 bases lay between the germline ends. Germline assignment: CDR1 SGDLS and CDR2 YYNGEE. CDR3 region: CASSVGIGAHEQYF. The CDR3 bases are TGTGCCAGCAGCGTAGGCATAGGGGCCCACGAGCAGTACTTC. Combining the CDR3 with reference TRBV9 and TRBJ2-7 gives the whole variable domain DSGVTQTPKHLITATGQRVTLRCSPRSGDLSVYWYQQSLDQGLQFLIQYYNGEERAKGNILERFSAQQFPDLHSELNLSSLELGDSALYFCASSVGIGAHEQYFGPGTRLTVT.

The chain links TRBV5-1 to TRBJ2-2, with 9 bases that match TRBD2. The junction had 8 bases not matched to a gene; V was cut back by 4 bases and J by 7 bases. The CDR3 loop spans 15 amino acids. In germline, CDR1 is SGHRS, CDR2 YFSETQ. The CDR3 coding sequence is TGCGCCAGCAGCGGAACTAGCGGGTCTAGCGGGGAGCTGTTTTTT. As protein: CASSGTSGSSGELFF. The full variable domain, completed using reference TRBV5-1 and TRBJ2-2, is KAGVTQTPRYLIKTRGQQVTLSCSPISGHRSVSWYQQTPGQGLQFLFEYFSETQRNKGNFPGRFSGRQFSNSRSEMNVSTLELGDSALYLCASSGTSGSSGELFFGEGSRLTVL.

The chain is built from TRBV7-8 and TRBJ2-2, with a possible D match to TRBD2 (6 bases). The CDR3 has 14 amino acids. Germline V gene lookup returns CDR1 SGHVS and CDR2 FQNEAQ. V lost 0 bases to trimming and J lost 5 bases, with 7 bases between them. CDR3 nucleotides: TGTGCCAGCAGCTTAGCCCGGGGGACCGGGGAGCTGTTTTTT. This translates into CASSLARGTGELFF.

The chain has TRBV28 and TRBJ2-7, with 10 bases matching TRBD2. The CDR3 consists of 16 residues. V shed 3 bases and J 6 bases; nucleotides not matched to a gene: 11. CDR1 is MDHEN and CDR2 is SYDVKM in the germline V gene. CDR3 sequence reads: CASSFPRASGSSEQYF. DNA of the CDR3: TGTGCCAGCAGTTTCCCACGGGCTAGCGGGAGTTCCGAGCAGTACTTC.

The chain joins TRBV10-1 to TRBJ2-2; D unclear. The CDR3 spans 12 residues. Germline assignment: CDR1 WNHNN and CDR2 SYGVQD (reference sequence). V lost 9 bases and J lost 4, with 9 bases in between. The CDR3 DNA reads TGCGCCAGTTTGAGTAGCACCGGGGAGCTGTTTTTT. Its translation is CASLSSTGELFF.

The J gene is TRBJ2-3, the V gene TRBV10-1; TRBD2 agrees at 7 bases. The CDR3 is made up of 14 amino acids. The V segment lost 3 bases and the J segment 5 bases; nucleotides outside the gene matches: 5. Looked up from germline, CDR1 is WNHNN and CDR2 is SYGVQD (reference sequence). The CDR3 DNA follows: TGCGCCAGCAGTGAAAAGCGGGGTAGAGATACGCAGTATTTT. It encodes CASSEKRGRDTQYF.

This clone was seen more than once but under ten times. The chain joins TRBV5-1 to TRBJ2-1, with 7 bases matching TRBD1. The CDR3 length is 15 residues. Trimming cost V 4 bases and J 3 bases; bases outside gene matches: 7. Germline assignment: CDR1 SGHRS and CDR2 YFSETQ. CDR3 loop: CASSPGTDVYNEQFF. CDR3 DNA sequence: TGCGCCAGCAGCCCCGGGACAGACGTCTACAATGAGCAGTTCTTC.

This rearrangement joins TRBV6-1 to TRBJ2-1; TRBD2 is a possible D gene (5 bases). Between the trimmed V and J ends, which lost 3 bases and 2 bases, there was a span of 17 bases. From germline, CDR1 is MNHNS and CDR2 SASEGT. The CDR3 has 17 residues. As DNA, the CDR3 is TGTGCCAGCAGTGATGGGGAACGGAGGAAAACCTACAATGAGCAGTTCTTC. Translating gives CASSDGERRKTYNEQFF.

This chain links TRBV7-6 with TRBJ2-1; perhaps TRBD2 as D (5 bases). This CDR3 is 14 amino acids long. The germline CDR1 and CDR2 sequences are SGHVS and FNYEAQ. V shed 2 bases and J shed 8 bases, with 13 bases lying between them. The CDR3 coding sequence is TGTGCCAGCAGCTTATCCGGCGGGTCGGATGAGCAGTTCTTC. It encodes CASSLSGGSDEQFF.

This chain links TRBV14 with TRBJ2-1; D not certain. CDR3 length equals 12 residues. V was shortened by 5 bases and J by 10 bases, with 12 bases between the two germline ends. From germline, CDR1 is SGHDN and CDR2 FVKESK. DNA of the CDR3: TGTGCCAGCAGCTTAGGTATAGCCGAGCAGTTCTTC. It specifies CASSLGIAEQFF.

The chain joins TRBV29-1 to TRBJ1-2, with TRBD1 as a possible D gene (5 bases). This CDR3 has 14 residues. Germline V CDR1 and CDR2: SQVTM, ANQGSEA. V was cut by 4 bases and J by 1 base, with 13 bases left in between. This CDR3 reads CSVASGSGNYGYTF. CDR3 in DNA: TGCAGCGTTGCCTCAGGGTCTGGTAACTATGGCTACACCTTC.

This clone was seen a single time. This chain joins TRBV6-1 and TRBJ2-7; D unclear. The CDR3 length is 15 residues. V was clipped by 1 base and J by 3 bases, with 13 bases between them. Germline V gene data show CDR1 as MNHNS and CDR2 as SASEGT. The CDR3 region is CASSEVHRTLYEQYF. As DNA, the CDR3 is TGTGCCAGCAGTGAAGTACACAGAACTCTCTACGAGCAGTACTTC.

The chain carries TRBV12-3 or TRBV12-4 and TRBJ2-1; 9 bases fit TRBD1. CDR3 length: 13 residues. V lost 3 bases to trimming and J lost 12 bases; unmatched junction nucleotides: 6. The CDR3 DNA reads as TGTGCCAGCAGTTTTCAGCGGACAGGGGTGCAGTTCTTC. It yields the protein CASSFQRTGVQFF.

V and J are TRBV6-5 and TRBJ2-2; TRBD1 aligns across 10 bases. This CDR3 contains 15 residues. Germline V gene data show CDR1 as MNHEY and CDR2 as SVGAGI. The V gene end was trimmed by 7 bases and the J gene end by 6 bases; junction bases not matched to a gene: 8. Here the CDR3 DNA reads TGTGCCAGCACCGCTCGGACAGGGGGGCCCGGGGAGCTGTTTTTT. This encodes CASTARTGGPGELFF.

In its sample, this clone was seen once. This sequence joins TRBV5-1 and TRBJ1-5; D is unresolved. The germline V and J ends were trimmed by 4 bases and 3 bases, with 11 bases remaining between them. The CDR3 is 14 residues long. CDR1 is SGHRS and CDR2 is YFSETQ in the germline V gene. The CDR3 protein is CASSLTGLNQPQHF. The DNA of the CDR3 is TGCGCCAGCAGCCTGACCGGGCTCAATCAGCCCCAGCATTTT.

V and J are TRBV7-6 and TRBJ2-7; 7 bases are a match to TRBD1. Germline V gene lookup returns CDR1 SGHVS and CDR2 FNYEAQ. With 1 base clipped from V and 3 bases from J, the junction kept 6 bases outside the gene matches. There are 15 residues in the CDR3. Here the CDR3 reads CASSLGGTDLYEQYF. The CDR3 DNA follows: TGTGCCAGCAGCTTAGGGGGGACAGACCTCTACGAGCAGTACTTC.

DNA of the CDR3: TGCGCCAGCAGCCACCAGACAGGGGAGGGCTACGAGCAGTACTTC. Its protein is CASSHQTGEGYEQYF. The chain combines TRBV4-1 with TRBJ2-7, with TRBD1 as a possible D gene (8 bases). Germline V gene lookup returns CDR1 MGHRA and CDR2 YSYEKL. V dropped 3 bases and J dropped 3 bases, with 15 bases sitting between them. The CDR3 is made up of 15 amino acids.

The chain recombines TRBV27 with TRBJ2-7; 7 bases are a match to TRBD2. This CDR3 has 14 residues. CDR1 is MNHEY and CDR2 is SMNVEV in the germline V gene (reference sequence). The V and J ends lost 2 bases and 4 bases, in that order; junction bases with no gene match: 5. CDR3 sequence reads: CASSLGSGLYEQYF. The CDR3 nucleotides read TGTGCCAGCAGTTTAGGTAGCGGGCTGTACGAGCAGTACTTC.

The chain links TRBV19 to TRBJ2-1; 7 bases fit TRBD2. The ends lost 9 bases at V and 6 bases at J; junction bases unmatched: 8. CDR1 is LNHDA, CDR2 SQIVND, per germline (reference sequence). There are 13 residues in the CDR3. The CDR3 loop reads CASQNWGGNEQFF. In nucleotides, the CDR3 is TGTGCCAGCCAAAATTGGGGGGGCAATGAGCAGTTCTTC. Combining the CDR3 with reference TRBV19 and TRBJ2-1 gives the whole variable domain DGGITQSPKYLFRKEGQNVTLSCEQNLNHDAMYWYRQDPGQGLRLIYYSQIVNDFQKGDIAEGYSVSREKKESFPLTVTSAQKNPTAFYLCASQNWGGNEQFFGPGTRLTVL.

V usage is TRBV27 and J usage is TRBJ1-1; TRBD1 matches 9 bases. The CDR3 is made up of 15 amino acids. The junction had 14 bases not matched to a gene; V was cut back by 8 bases and J by 7 bases. Germline assignment: CDR1 MNHEY and CDR2 SMNVEV (reference sequence). CDR3 loop: CASRRQQGAQSEAFF. The CDR3 region has the DNA TGTGCCAGCCGCAGGCAACAGGGGGCGCAAAGTGAAGCTTTCTTT.